This TCR beta chain was identified in a study of vaccination effects on CD4 cells after COVID-19. Prior to sequencing, the ViraFEST assay stimulated PBMC with viral peptide pools, which expanded the antigen-specific CD4+ T cells. A roughly ten-day culture period preceded the isolation of CD4+ T cells. Two doses of BNT162b2 or mRNA-1273 vaccine were administered to participants. Sample share makes this clone medium-sized. No antigen is known for it. Clones were sequenced by immunoSEQ multiplex PCR, and TCRdb holds only the in-frame ones, with some missing. In the table there are fewer than 25,000 clones, 72% of which are singletons. This specimen was CD4+ T cells from PBMCs cultured with HCoV-NL63 spike peptides, taken after COVID-19 vaccination. The origin of this receptor is a human donor who received a COVID-19 vaccine.

The CDR3 DNA reads TGTGCCAGCACCGGGACGGTGAACACTGAAGCTTTCTTT. Amino acids: CASTGTVNTEAFF. This chain uses TRBV19 with TRBJ1-1, with a possible D match to TRBD1 (5 bases). The CDR3 covers 13 residues. Germline-derived CDR1 and CDR2 are LNHDA and SQIVND (reference sequence). The V end was cut by 9 bases, the J end by 0 bases, with 11 bases between.